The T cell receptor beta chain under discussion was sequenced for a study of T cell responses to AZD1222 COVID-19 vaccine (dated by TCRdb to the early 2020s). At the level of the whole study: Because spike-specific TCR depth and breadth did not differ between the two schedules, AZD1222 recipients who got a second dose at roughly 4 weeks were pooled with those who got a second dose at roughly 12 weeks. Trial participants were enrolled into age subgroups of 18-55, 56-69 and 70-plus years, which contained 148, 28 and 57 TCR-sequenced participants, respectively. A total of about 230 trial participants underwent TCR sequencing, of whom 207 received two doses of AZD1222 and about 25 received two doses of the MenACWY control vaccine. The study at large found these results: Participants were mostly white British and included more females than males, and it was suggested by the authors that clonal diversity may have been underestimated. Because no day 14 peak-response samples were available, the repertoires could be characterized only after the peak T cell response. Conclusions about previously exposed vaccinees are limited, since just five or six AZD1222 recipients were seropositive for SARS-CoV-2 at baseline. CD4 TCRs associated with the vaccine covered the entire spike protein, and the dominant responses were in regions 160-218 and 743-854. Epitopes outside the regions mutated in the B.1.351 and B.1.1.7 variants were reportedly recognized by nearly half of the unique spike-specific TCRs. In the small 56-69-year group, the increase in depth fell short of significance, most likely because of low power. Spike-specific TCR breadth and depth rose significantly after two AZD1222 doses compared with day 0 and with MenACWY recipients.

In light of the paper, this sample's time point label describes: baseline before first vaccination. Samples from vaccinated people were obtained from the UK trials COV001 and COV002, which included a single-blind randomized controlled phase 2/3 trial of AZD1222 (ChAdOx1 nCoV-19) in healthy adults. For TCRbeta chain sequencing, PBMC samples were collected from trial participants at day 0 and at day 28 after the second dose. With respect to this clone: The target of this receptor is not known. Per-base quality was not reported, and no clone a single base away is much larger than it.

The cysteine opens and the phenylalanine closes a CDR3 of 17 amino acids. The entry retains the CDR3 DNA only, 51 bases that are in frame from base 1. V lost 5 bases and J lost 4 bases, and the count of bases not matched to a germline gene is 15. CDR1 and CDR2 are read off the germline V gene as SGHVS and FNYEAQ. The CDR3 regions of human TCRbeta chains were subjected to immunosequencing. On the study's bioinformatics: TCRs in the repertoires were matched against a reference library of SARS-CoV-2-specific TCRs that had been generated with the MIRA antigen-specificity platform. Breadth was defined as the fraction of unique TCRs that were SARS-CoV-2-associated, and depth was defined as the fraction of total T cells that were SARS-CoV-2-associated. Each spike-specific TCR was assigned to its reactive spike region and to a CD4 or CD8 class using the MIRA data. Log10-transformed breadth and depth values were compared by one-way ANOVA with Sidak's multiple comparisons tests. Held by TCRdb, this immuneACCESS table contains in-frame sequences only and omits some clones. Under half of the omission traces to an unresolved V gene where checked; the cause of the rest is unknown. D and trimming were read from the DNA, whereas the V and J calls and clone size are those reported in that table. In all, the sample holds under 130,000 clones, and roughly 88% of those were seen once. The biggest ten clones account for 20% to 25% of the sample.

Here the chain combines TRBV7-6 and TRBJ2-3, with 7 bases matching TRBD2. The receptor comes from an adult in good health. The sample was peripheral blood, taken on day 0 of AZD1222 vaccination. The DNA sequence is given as TGTGCCAGCAGCCCTCTGGGGGGGAATCTAGTGGCAGATACGCAGTATTTT. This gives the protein CASSPLGGNLVADTQYF.